Presented here are 4 T cell receptor beta chains from one specimen sequenced in a study of radiotherapy plus CTLA-4 blockade in lung cancer. This table comes from immunoSEQ multiplex PCR, and its TCRdb copy is limited to in-frame clones, with some not included. The sample lists about 68,000 clones; 79% were seen once. The material sequenced was peripheral blood, taken from a patient treated with radiotherapy plus ipilimumab. Receptor source: a human donor with non-small cell lung cancer who had a complete response to radiotherapy plus ipilimumab.

This clone has just a few counts. The rearrangement joins TRBV7-2 to TRBJ1-3; D unclear. With 1 base removed from V and 5 bases from J, the gap between germline ends came to 15 bases. This CDR3 is built from 16 residues. Per the germline V gene, CDR1 is SGHTA and CDR2 is FQGNSA. The CDR3 region is CASSLVGTQGRNTIYF. CDR3 coding DNA: TGTGCCAGCAGCTTAGTCGGCACTCAAGGGAGAAACACCATATATTTT.

The chain is built from TRBV7-6 and TRBJ2-1, with D hard to call. The CDR3 loop spans 12 amino acids. From germline, CDR1 is SGHVS and CDR2 FNYEAQ. Trimming shortened V by 3 bases and J by 8 bases, and 8 bases separated the two germline ends. CDR3 nucleotides: TGTGCCAGCAGCTTTATCGGAGATGAGCAGTTCTTC. Amino acids: CASSFIGDEQFF.

The V gene is TRBV5-4, the J gene TRBJ1-2; D remains unclear. Germline CDR1 and CDR2: SGHNT and YYREEE (reference sequence). V was shortened by 0 bases and J by 8 bases, with 8 bases between the two germline ends. The CDR3 is 12 residues long. The CDR3 region has the DNA TGTGCCAGCAGCTTGGACAGTAGAGGCTACACCTTC. Amino acid sequence: CASSLDSRGYTF.

This clone was seen a few times. The genes are TRBV5-4 and TRBJ1-2, with 9 bases that match TRBD1. CDR3 length: 13 amino acids. With 3 bases clipped from V and 7 bases from J, the junction kept 4 bases outside the gene matches. Germline CDR1 reads SGHNT; CDR2 reads YYREEE (reference sequence). The CDR3 protein is CASSSQGASGYTF. CDR3 nucleotide sequence: TGTGCCAGCAGCTCACAGGGGGCGAGTGGCTACACCTTC.